This T cell receptor (beta chain) was observed in a study of cytomegalovirus exposure and HLA in healthy donors. General observations from the study: In a later analysis, V- and J-gene trimming of beta chains associated with a DCLRE1C missense variant, replicated independently. Specificity for CMV antigens was confirmed in vitro for a few of the CMV-associated chains. With high specificity and sensitivity, the classifier reportedly diagnosed cytomegalovirus status.

V lost 10 bases and J lost 9, with 12 bases in between. The germline gives CDR1 SGDLS, CDR2 YYNGEE. The CDR3 is 10 amino acids. In the case of this clone: The antigen remains unidentified.

Amplification used 60 Vbeta primers and 13 Jbeta primers. Repertoires were generated with immunoSEQ multiplex PCR, while TCRdb's copy carries only in-frame clones and drops some. The top ten clones hold 3.8% of a sample with fewer than 100,000 clones, approximately 79% of them seen once. V usage is TRBV9 and J usage is TRBJ2-3; D might be TRBD1 (6 bases). Sequences were obtained from PBMCs. This clonotype was sampled from a woman between 40 and 50 years old in good health and CMV-seronegative. For the CDR3, the DNA is TGTGCCTCCGGGGACATGACGCAGTATTTT. Translated, it gives CASGDMTQYF.